This T cell receptor beta chain is drawn from a study of blood T cells in healthy people across ages. Study-wide findings and caveats: One million T cells yielded diversity estimates that were considered underestimates.

Through a sample-barcoded 5' primer and a J-beta primer mix, a second PCR was run for roughly 6 to 11 cycles. TCRdb re-derived calls from the 5' RACE reads in MiXCR, one entry per CDR3 protein. This sample has 550,000 to 700,000 distinct CDR3 sequences, with 25% to 30% found just once. CDR3 length equals 14 residues. The ends were cut back, 6 bases at V and 3 bases at J, with 14 bases in the middle. Germline V gene lookup returns CDR1 MNHEY and CDR2 SVGAGI. As concerns this clonotype: Its specificity is unknown.

This clonotype was obtained from an older woman in good health. The genes are TRBV6-5 and TRBJ2-5; the D is unclear. Sequenced material: blood. In DNA, the CDR3 is TGTGCCAGCAGGTCCCAGACATTGAAAGAGACCCAGTACTTC. Amino acids: CASRSQTLKETQYF.